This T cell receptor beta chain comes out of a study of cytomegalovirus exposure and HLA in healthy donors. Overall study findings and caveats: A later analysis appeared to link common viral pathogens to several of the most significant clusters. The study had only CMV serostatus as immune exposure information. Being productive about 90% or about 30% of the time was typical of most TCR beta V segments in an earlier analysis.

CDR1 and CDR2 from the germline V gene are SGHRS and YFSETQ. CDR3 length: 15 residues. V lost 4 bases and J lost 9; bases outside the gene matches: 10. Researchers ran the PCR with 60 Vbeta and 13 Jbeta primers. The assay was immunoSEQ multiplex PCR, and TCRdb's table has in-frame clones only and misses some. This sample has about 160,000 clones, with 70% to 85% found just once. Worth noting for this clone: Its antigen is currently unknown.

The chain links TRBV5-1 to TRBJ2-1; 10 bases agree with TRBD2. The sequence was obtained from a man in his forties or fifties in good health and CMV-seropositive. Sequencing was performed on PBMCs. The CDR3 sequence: CASSITSGTLGEQFF. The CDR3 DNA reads TGCGCCAGCAGCATCACTAGCGGGACTTTAGGTGAGCAGTTCTTC.